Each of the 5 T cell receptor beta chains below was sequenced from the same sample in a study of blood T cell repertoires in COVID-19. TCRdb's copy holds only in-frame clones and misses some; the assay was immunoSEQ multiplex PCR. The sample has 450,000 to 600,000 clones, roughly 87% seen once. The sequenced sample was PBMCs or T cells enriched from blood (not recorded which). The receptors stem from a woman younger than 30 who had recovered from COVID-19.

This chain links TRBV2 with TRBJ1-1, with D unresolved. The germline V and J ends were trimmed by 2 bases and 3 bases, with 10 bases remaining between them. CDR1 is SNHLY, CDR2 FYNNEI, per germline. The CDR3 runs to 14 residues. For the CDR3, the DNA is TGTGCCAGCAGTGAAAGGTACGCGGACACTGAAGCTTTCTTT. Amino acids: CASSERYADTEAFF. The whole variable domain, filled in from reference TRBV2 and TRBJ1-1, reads EPEVTQTPSHQVTQMGQEVILRCVPISNHLYFYWYRQILGQKVEFLVSFYNNEISEKSEIFDDQFSVERPDGSNFTLKIRSTKLEDSAMYFCASSERYADTEAFFGQGTRLTVV.

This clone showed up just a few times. CDR3 protein: CASSLSANYGYTF. DNA for the CDR3: TGTGCCAGCAGTTTATCGGCTAACTATGGCTACACCTTC. V and J are TRBV12-3 or TRBV12-4 and TRBJ1-2; no reliable D call. CDR3 size: 13 residues. V dropped 2 bases and J dropped 0 bases, with 4 bases sitting between them.

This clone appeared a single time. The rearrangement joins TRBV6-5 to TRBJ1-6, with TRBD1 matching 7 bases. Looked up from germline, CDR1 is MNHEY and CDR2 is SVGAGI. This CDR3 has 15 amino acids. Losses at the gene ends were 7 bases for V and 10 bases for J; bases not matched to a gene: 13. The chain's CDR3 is CASIPSTGIGSPLHF. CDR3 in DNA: TGTGCCAGCATACCATCGACAGGGATAGGGTCACCCCTCCACTTT.

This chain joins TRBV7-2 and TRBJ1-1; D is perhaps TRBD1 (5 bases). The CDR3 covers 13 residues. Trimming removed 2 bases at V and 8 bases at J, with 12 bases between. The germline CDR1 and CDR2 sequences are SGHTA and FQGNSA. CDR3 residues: CASSLYSGWEAFF. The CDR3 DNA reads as TGTGCCAGCAGCTTATATTCAGGGTGGGAAGCTTTCTTT.

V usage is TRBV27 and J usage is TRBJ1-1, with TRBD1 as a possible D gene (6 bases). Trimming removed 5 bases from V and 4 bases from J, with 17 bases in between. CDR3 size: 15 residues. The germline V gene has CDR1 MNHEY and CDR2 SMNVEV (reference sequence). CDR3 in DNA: TGTGCCAGCAGTAAGTACAGGGCAAGGGGCACTGAAGCTTTCTTT. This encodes CASSKYRARGTEAFF.